Following are 14 T cell receptor beta chains from one sample sequenced in a study of blood T cell repertoires in COVID-19 (dated by TCRdb to about 2020). Library creation used the immunoSEQ multiplex PCR assay. TCRdb took over this immuneACCESS table, retaining in-frame rearrangements with V and J assigned. Such tables are incomplete; in checked studies, under half of the missing clones stem from an unresolved V gene, and the remainder is unexplained. This sample gives some 250,000 clones in total; just over 85% of them show up just once. Roughly 2.3% of the sample lies in the top ten. What was sequenced was peripheral blood. The receptors were sampled from a man aged 25-45 years who had recovered from COVID-19.

The gene calls are TRBV10-3 and TRBJ2-3; D is possibly TRBD1 (6 bases). The germline V gene has CDR1 ENHRY and CDR2 SYGVKD. The V end lost 6 bases, the J end lost 2 bases, and 18 bases lay between the germline ends. The CDR3 extends over 16 amino acids. The CDR3 DNA reads as TGTGCCATCAGACCGGGGCAGGGGCAAACCACAGATACGCAGTATTTT. Encoded protein: CAIRPGQGQTTDTQYF.

The chain has TRBV5-1 and TRBJ2-4; perhaps TRBD2 as D (5 bases). Germline V gene lookup returns CDR1 SGHRS and CDR2 YFSETQ. The CDR3 extends over 16 amino acids. Between the trimmed V and J ends, which lost 3 bases and 1 base, there was a span of 14 bases. CDR3 sequence (DNA): TGCGCCAGCAGCTACCGAGGTCCGGGGGCCAAAAACATTCAGTACTTC. The encoded protein is CASSYRGPGAKNIQYF.

This clone occurred a few times. The V call is TRBV18, the J call TRBJ1-4; D gene unclear. V was shortened by 3 bases and J by 5 bases, with 10 bases between the two germline ends. This CDR3 is 14 amino acids long. Germline values: CDR1 KGHSH, CDR2 LQKENI. The CDR3 DNA is TGTGCCAGCTCACCCGAGATCCGCAATGAAAAACTGTTTTTT. As protein: CASSPEIRNEKLFF.

V and J are TRBV4-2 and TRBJ2-3, with TRBD1 as a possible D gene (5 bases). From germline, CDR1 is LGHNA and CDR2 YNFKEQ. The CDR3 consists of 15 residues. V lost 4 bases to trimming and J lost 1 base, with 12 bases between them. Here the CDR3 reads CASSLGQGGTDTQYF. In DNA, the CDR3 is TGTGCCAGCAGCCTGGGGCAAGGGGGCACAGATACGCAGTATTTT.

The chain uses TRBV27 and TRBJ2-3, with D perhaps matching TRBD2 (7 bases). Deletions cut 5 bases from V and 0 bases from J, with 18 bases between. The CDR3 length is 17 residues. Germline assignment: CDR1 MNHEY and CDR2 SMNVEV (reference sequence). For the CDR3, the DNA is TGTGCCAGCAGTCCCTACTCTGCGGGGGCCAGCACAGATACGCAGTATTTT. This gives the protein CASSPYSAGASTDTQYF.

The chain joins TRBV7-8 to TRBJ1-1; 9 nucleotides line up with TRBD1. Germline trimming cut 6 bases from V and 4 bases from J; bases unmatched to any gene: 15. The germline V gene encodes CDR1 SGHVS and CDR2 FQNEAQ. This CDR3 is built from 17 residues. CDR3 DNA sequence: TGTGCCAGCAGTCTGTATAGGAAGACAGGGGGATTCACTGAAGCTTTCTTT. Its translation is CASSLYRKTGGFTEAFF.

The V gene is TRBV18, the J gene TRBJ1-1, with 7 bases aligning to TRBD1. The germline V gene has CDR1 KGHSH and CDR2 LQKENI. CDR3 length equals 14 residues. Trimming took 2 bases from V and 1 from J; bases not matched to a gene: 1. In DNA form, the CDR3 reads TGTGCCAGCTCACCAGGACAGGAGAACACTGAAGCTTTCTTT. Its protein product is CASSPGQENTEAFF.

The chain carries TRBV6-5 and TRBJ1-2; TRBD1 is a possible D gene (5 bases). The germline gives CDR1 MNHEY, CDR2 SVGAGI. Trimming took off 8 bases at V and 4 bases at J, with 14 bases between the two ends. This CDR3 is built from 13 residues. Here the CDR3 DNA reads TGTGCCAGCCGGGGGACGGATTTCTATGGCTACACCTTC. This gives the protein CASRGTDFYGYTF.

A remark on this clone: One end of the junction is discordant with germline, which a read error may explain. The chain recombines TRBV6-5 with TRBJ2-5; tentatively, D is TRBD2 (7 bases). Germline-derived CDR1 and CDR2 are MNHEY and SVGAGI. The CDR3 length is 15 residues. CDR3 in DNA: TGTGCCAGCAGTTTACAAATCGGGGGGCCTGAGAACCAGTACTTC. Protein: CASSLQIGGPENQYF.

The rearrangement uses TRBV5-1 and TRBJ1-1; D is ambiguous. CDR3 length: 14 amino acids. V lost 7 bases and J lost 1, with 14 bases in between. Germline V gives CDR1 SGHRS, CDR2 YFSETQ. This chain's CDR3 is CASGPSWSNTEAFF. The DNA for the CDR3 is TGCGCCAGCGGCCCTTCGTGGTCGAACACTGAAGCTTTCTTT.

The V call is TRBV3-1 (or the pseudogene TRBV3-2), the J call TRBJ1-1; TRBD1 might be the D (6 bases). The V and J ends lost 1 base and 2 bases respectively, with 8 bases between them. The CDR3 is 14 amino acids. Looked up from germline, CDR1 is LGHDT and CDR2 is YNNKEL (reference sequence). The CDR3 DNA reads as TGTGCCAGCAGCCAAGGACAGGTAAACACTGAAGCTTTCTTT. This sequence encodes CASSQGQVNTEAFF.

The CDR3 DNA is TGTGCCACCAGTGACCTCGATCCTAGTAATGAGCAGTTCTTC. It codes for CATSDLDPSNEQFF. J is TRBJ2-1 and V is TRBV24-1, with D uncertain. Germline CDR1 is KGHDR and CDR2 is SFDVKD. V lost 4 bases to trimming and J lost 7 bases, with 13 bases between them. CDR3 length: 14 amino acids.

This clone was detected a few times. The rearrangement uses TRBV11-2 and TRBJ2-1, with D possibly being TRBD2 (7 bases). Deletions cut 5 bases from V and 7 bases from J, with 18 bases between. Germline V CDR1 and CDR2: SGHAT, FQNNGV. This CDR3 spans 15 amino acids. CDR3 sequence reads: CASSLRDTGGNEQFF. The CDR3 DNA sequence: TGTGCCAGCAGCCTACGGGACACGGGGGGTAATGAGCAGTTCTTC.

The V gene is TRBV14, the J gene TRBJ2-2, with D perhaps matching TRBD2 (6 bases). CDR3 length equals 16 residues. V was pared by 9 bases and J by 6 bases, with 23 bases between. Germline V gene lookup returns CDR1 SGHDN and CDR2 FVKESK. CDR3 residues: CASAHRRAKLAGELFF. The CDR3 DNA sequence: TGTGCCAGTGCGCACCGGAGGGCCAAACTCGCCGGGGAGCTGTTTTTT.